This entry features one TCR beta chain sequence. Authors' data handling: Nucleated cell counts were estimated from reference gene primer amplification. Repertoires were generated with immunoSEQ multiplex PCR, while TCRdb's copy carries only in-frame clones and drops some. D and trimming come from the DNA, and the V and J calls and clone size come from that table. Among about 130,000 clones listed, approximately 82% were seen once. The data derive from a study of blood T cell repertoires in COVID-19. On the study more broadly: Sites in the United States, Italy and Spain provided acute and convalescent COVID-19 samples.

The receptor was derived from a man aged 55 to 70 who had recovered from COVID-19. Specimen: peripheral blood.

As DNA, the CDR3 is TGTGCCAGCAGGGCGAGCGGGAGTGGCCTTTACGAGCAGTACTTC. Translating it yields CASRASGSGLYEQYF. The rearrangement joins TRBV28 to TRBJ2-7, with TRBD2 matching over 8 bases. The V and J ends lost 6 bases and 4 bases, in that order; junction bases with no gene match: 11. The CDR3 covers 15 residues. Germline lookup yields CDR1 MDHEN and CDR2 SYDVKM. The variable domain in full, with the rest retrieved from reference TRBV28 and TRBJ2-7, is DVKVTQSSRYLVKRTGEKVFLECVQDMDHENMFWYRQDPGLGLRLIYFSYDVKMKEKGDIPEGYSVSREKKERFSLILESASTNQTSMYLCASRASGSGLYEQYFGPGTRLTVT.